A selection of T cell receptor beta chains follows, all from one sample in a study of response to subunit inactivated influenza vaccine. Using its own MiXCR run on the RT-PCR reads, TCRdb lists one record per CDR3 protein. The profile covers 800,000 to 1,000,000 distinct CDR3 sequences, with roughly 20% appearing a single time and roughly 10% taken by the ten largest. The sample was PBMCs from blood, taken about 5 days after vaccination. These TCRs come from a man between 45 and 60 years old who received an inactivated influenza vaccine. CDR3s include the opening cysteine and the closing phenylalanine or tryptophan. The D gene is left open where the match is weak. Size tells how often a clone was seen (once, few, many) or the class of an expanded clone, and some rows leave it out.

clone size: -
V gene: TRBV6-5
D gene: -
J gene: TRBJ2-5
CDR3 protein: CASSYSTQGETQYF
CDR3 DNA: TGTGCCAGCAGTTACTCGACTCAGGGAGAGACCCAGTACTTC

clone size: few
V gene: TRBV6-1
D gene: TRBD2
J gene: TRBJ2-3
CDR3 protein: CASTTSGMVDTQYF
CDR3 DNA: TGTGCCAGCACGACTAGCGGGATGGTAGATACGCAGTATTTT

clone size: -
V gene: TRBV6-2/TRBV6-3
D gene: -
J gene: TRBJ2-7
CDR3 protein: CASSSPGLAYLGQYF
CDR3 DNA: TGTGCCAGCAGCAGCCCAGGACTTGCCTACCTGGGGCAGTACTTC

clone size: -
V gene: TRBV7-9
D gene: TRBD2
J gene: TRBJ2-5
CDR3 protein: CASSLGLAVKETQYF
CDR3 DNA: TGTGCCAGCAGCTTGGGACTAGCGGTCAAAGAGACCCAGTACTTC

clone size: few
V gene: TRBV7-9
D gene: -
J gene: TRBJ2-5
CDR3 protein: CASSFVTAQETQYF
CDR3 DNA: TGTGCCAGCAGCTTTGTCACAGCACAAGAGACCCAGTACTTC

clone size: few
V gene: TRBV5-7
D gene: TRBD1
J gene: TRBJ1-2
CDR3 protein: CASSLEGQGEFGYTF
CDR3 DNA: TGTGCCAGCAGCTTGGAAGGACAGGGGGAGTTTGGCTACACCTTC

clone size: few
V gene: TRBV20-1
D gene: TRBD2
J gene: TRBJ2-7
CDR3 protein: CSARRPSGPSYEQYF
CDR3 DNA: TGCAGTGCTAGAAGGCCTAGCGGTCCGTCCTACGAGCAGTACTTC

clone size: -
V gene: TRBV12-3/TRBV12-4
D gene: -
J gene: TRBJ2-7
CDR3 protein: CASSSTGRNYEQYF
CDR3 DNA: TGTGCCAGCAGTTCTACCGGTCGAAACTACGAGCAGTACTTC

clone size: -
V gene: TRBV12-3/TRBV12-4
D gene: -
J gene: TRBJ1-3
CDR3 protein: CASSRNGNTIYF
CDR3 DNA: TGTGCCAGCAGTCGGAATGGAAACACCATATATTTT

clone size: -
V gene: TRBV28
D gene: TRBD2
J gene: TRBJ2-1
CDR3 protein: CASSPLRGGYNEQFF
CDR3 DNA: TGTGCCAGCAGTCCTCTGCGGGGGGGATACAATGAGCAGTTCTTC

clone size: few
V gene: TRBV29-1
D gene: -
J gene: TRBJ2-5
CDR3 protein: CSVEDDYRDETQYF
CDR3 DNA: TGCAGCGTTGAAGATGATTACAGGGATGAGACCCAGTACTTC

clone size: -
V gene: TRBV5-1
D gene: TRBD1
J gene: TRBJ1-6
CDR3 protein: CASSLEQGSNSPLHF
CDR3 DNA: TGCGCCAGCAGCTTGGAACAGGGGTCGAATTCACCCCTCCACTTT

clone size: -
V gene: TRBV28
D gene: -
J gene: TRBJ2-4
CDR3 protein: CASSLMGETKNIQYF
CDR3 DNA: TGTGCCAGCAGTTTAATGGGGGAGACCAAAAACATTCAGTACTTC

clone size: many
V gene: TRBV24-1
D gene: TRBD1
J gene: TRBJ2-1
CDR3 protein: CATSNGTGYRGQFF
CDR3 DNA: TGTGCCACCAGTAACGGGACAGGCTACCGGGGGCAGTTCTTC

clone size: -
V gene: TRBV3-1
D gene: TRBD2
J gene: TRBJ2-1
CDR3 protein: CASSQDSRGGAISYNEQFF
CDR3 DNA: TGTGCCAGCAGCCAAGACTCGCGCGGGGGGGCTATATCCTACAATGAGCAGTTCTTC